This T cell receptor beta chain is drawn from a study of shared clonotypes between healthy human individuals (dated by TCRdb to 2019 to 2021). Some background on the complete study: The cohort comprised a couple of women and a few men aged 18 to 49 years. Blood TCR repertoires of roughly 5 healthy adults were deeply sequenced to estimate repertoire size and the extent of clonotype sharing between individuals. Per donor, three plates each were used for CD4 naive and CD4 memory, two for CD8 naive, and one for CD8 memory. To increase sequencing depth and limit assay-specific biases, TCR repertoire library preparation and sequencing were carried out by different laboratories using diverse techniques. Each donor's leukapheresis produced roughly between about 0.85 and 10 billion PBMCs.

On this clone: It lacks a known antigen. One base away there is no much larger clone; base qualities are not given.

Study-level results and caveats: Sampling was restricted to blood, and TCR repertoires in tissue are likely to differ from TCR repertoires in blood. Compared with non-shared clonotypes, the clonotypes found in all four sorted-subset donors had higher generation probabilities. The genetic and exposure-history diversity represented was limited by the small number of donors. Naive subsets generally had larger estimated clonotype richness than memory subsets. Rarefaction of sorted-subset datasets indicated incomplete sequencing despite the large sequencing depth. Sharing across a handful of donors was observed for about 5% of naive CD4, 3% to 4% of naive CD8, 2% to 2.5% of memory CD4, and roughly 0.43% of memory CD8 clonotypes. Pairwise subsampling led to the expectation that sequencing depth would affect the degree of clonotype sharing among donors.

Using the deep immunoSEQ assay, TCR CDR3 regions were amplified from genomic DNA by multiplex PCR. Genomic DNA extracted from each cell subset was distributed evenly over all wells of several immunoSEQ 96-well plates, and each plate served as one replicate. For sorted subsets, around 200 ng genomic DNA, equal to about 30,000 T cell genomes, was loaded into each replicate PCR. The purified libraries were quantified using a Qubit 3.0 fluorometer, sized with a Bioanalyzer 2100, and then quantified again using the KAPA Library Quantification kit. Each immunoSEQ 96-well plate was sequenced on its own single-read 150-cycle Illumina NextSeq 550 flow cell. For the original study's pipeline: The immunoSEQ output contained only junctional sequences without quality scores, so filtering could not match that applied to full-length reads. Sequences were annotated with PyIR, a Python wrapper for IgBLAST v1.9, using IMGT germline references to assign V/J genes and CDR3. Reads were removed for weak V/J assignments (E-value above 1e-6), missing CDR3, stop codons, out-of-frame junctions, or ambiguous translated residues. V3J clonotypes were defined as sequences sharing the same inferred V gene, J gene, and CDR3 amino acid sequence. The percentage overlap between two repertoires was calculated by dividing the number of shared unique clonotypes by the size of the smaller repertoire. RTK rarefaction, the Chao1 estimator, and Recon v2.1 estimates of unobserved clonotypes were used to assess repertoire richness. Generation probabilities were computed with OLGA for all TCRbeta clonotypes obtained by the gDNA method from several donors. As stored in TCRdb, this immuneACCESS dataset retains in-frame rearrangements with V and J assigned. A fraction of the clones does not appear; measured against another copy, unresolved V genes explain less than half of the discrepancy, and the remainder lacks a known reason. The DNA was the basis for D and trimming; V, J and clone size are from that table. For this sample the table gives about 1.5 million clones, of which 96% were detected only once. The ten largest make up about 1% of the sample.

The donors were healthy, HIV-negative adults who had no recently reported acute infections or vaccinations. All donors were Caucasian adults living in Nashville, Tennessee, USA. CD4+ T cells were enriched by magnetic negative selection, after which naive cells were positively selected on CD45RA and the negative fraction was taken as the memory subset. Blood was obtained by leukapheresis, after which PBMCs were separated by Ficoll-Histopaque density gradient centrifugation and cryopreserved in liquid nitrogen vapor phase. Purity and quantity of every magnetically sorted T cell population were checked by analytical flow cytometry. Each sorted fraction had its genomic DNA isolated and then quantified by UV absorbance on a Nanodrop 2000c. Material: naive CD4+ T cells sorted from blood. The cell subset or site label for this specimen denotes: CD45RA+ positively selected. This receptor was identified in a man younger than 40 in good health.

DNA sequence: TGTGCCAGCAGCCCTAGGGGCCCATTGGCCAGGGGGCAAGAGACCCAGTACTTC. The translation is CASSPRGPLARGQETQYF. The chain was built from TRBV7-9 and TRBJ2-5, and 7 junctional nucleotides match TRBD1. The CDR3, cysteine through phenylalanine, is 18 amino acids long. The read is trimmed to its CDR3 DNA, 54 bases read in frame from base 1. Trimming leaves V shorter by 5 bases and J shorter by 2 bases, with the junction holding 17 bases beyond the gene matches. From the germline V gene (reference sequence), CDR1 is SEHNR and CDR2 is FQNEAQ.